This record concerns one T cell receptor beta chain sequence. Its antigen is not identified. TCRdb called the RT-PCR reads again in MiXCR, with one record for every CDR3 protein. The sample gives fewer than 700,000 distinct CDR3 sequences, 10% to 15% of which show up once; about an eighth is in the top ten. The CDR3 consists of 13 residues. Germline V gene lookup returns CDR1 SGHTA and CDR2 FQGNSA. Trimming cost V 1 base and J 2 bases, with 6 bases left between them. This specimen comes from a study of response to subunit inactivated influenza vaccine. Study-wide results and caveats: Few new T cells, the authors suggested, are recruited by each seasonal influenza vaccination.

The source of this sequence is a man in his fifties or sixties who received an inactivated influenza vaccine. The sequences come from PBMCs from blood, collected 35 to 45 days after vaccination. The chain carries TRBV7-2 and TRBJ2-7; D call uncertain. The CDR3 loop is CASSLGAPYEQYF. The CDR3 DNA sequence: TGTGCCAGCAGCTTAGGGGCCCCCTACGAGCAGTACTTC.